This T cell receptor (beta chain) was sequenced in a study of regulatory T cells in long-lasting Graves disease. Study results and limitations: Patients with persistent disease shared 2,500 to 3,500 public clonotypes, outpacing the approximately 950 shared by new patients.

This clonotype was seen only a few times. Its antigen remains unidentified. Relying on iRepertoire HTBI primers and Arm-PCR of CDR3 regions, the team built TCR beta libraries. Using its own MiXCR run on the multiplex PCR reads, TCRdb lists one record per CDR3 protein. The table includes roughly 350,000 distinct CDR3 sequences, 15% to 20% detected once. The junction had 9 bases not matched to a gene; V was cut back by 2 bases and J by 10 bases. The CDR3 is 15 residues long. CDR1 is MGHRA, CDR2 YSYEKL, per germline. Time point described: newly diagnosed GD, antithyroid drugs for less than 3 months. PBMCs were the source of the RNA used for TCR sequencing. The same data also went into a second study, on T cells in Graves' hyperthyroidism and ophthalmopathy. That paper adds: Newly diagnosed hyperthyroidism, duration under 2 months, in patients aged 18 to 65.

The rearrangement links TRBV4-1 to TRBJ2-1; 9 positions match TRBD1. The receptor was isolated from a young woman with Graves disease. Sequenced material: peripheral blood mononuclear cells (PBMCs), taken at new diagnosis, from a patient treated with antithyroid drugs. The CDR3 DNA reads TGCGCCAGCAGCCAACCACCGGGACAGGGTTTCGAGCAGTTCTTC. It specifies CASSQPPGQGFEQFF.